These 29 T cell receptor beta chains were all obtained from the same sample, sequenced in a study of CD8 T cells in Susac syndrome. RNA, at 0.5 to 1 ug, was reverse transcribed with random hexamers. TCRdb called the immunoSEQ multiplex PCR reads again in MiXCR, with one record for every CDR3 protein. The sample yields some 180,000 distinct CDR3 sequences, 93% seen once. Sequenced sample: CD4+ T cells from PBMCs. Receptors were obtained from a human donor in good health.

V usage is TRBV19 and J usage is TRBJ1-1; D is unclear. CDR1 and CDR2 (germline): LNHDA, SQIVND (reference sequence). The CDR3 loop spans 14 amino acids. The V and J ends lost 3 bases and 2 bases respectively, with 10 bases between them. The CDR3 bases are TGTGCCAGTAGTATGAGGCAGGCAAACACTGAAGCTTTCTTT. Its protein product is CASSMRQANTEAFF.

CDR3 in DNA: TGTGCCAGCAGTACGACAGGGGGTCATGGCTACACCTTC. It yields the protein CASSTTGGHGYTF. The chain couples TRBV12-3 or TRBV12-4 to TRBJ1-2, with 9 nucleotides matching TRBD1. This CDR3 comprises 13 residues. J lost 6 bases, V lost 5 bases, and 4 bases had no gene match.

The chain combines TRBV29-1 with TRBJ2-3; 7 nucleotides match TRBD1. V gave up 6 bases and J gave up 10 bases; unmatched junction bases: 16. The CDR3 runs to 14 residues. Germline CDR1 reads SQVTM; CDR2 reads ANQGSEA. As DNA, the CDR3 is TGCAGCGTCTCGACAGGGTCACTCTCTTTTGCGCAGTATTTT. It encodes CSVSTGSLSFAQYF.

The chain recombines TRBV7-2 with TRBJ2-5; 13 positions match TRBD2. Germline CDR1 and CDR2: SGHTA and FQGNSA. This CDR3 region has 15 residues. Trimming removed 5 bases from V and 2 bases from J; junction bases left unmatched: 2. The CDR3 is CASSEGLAGQETQYF. The CDR3 region has the DNA TGTGCCAGCAGCGAGGGACTAGCGGGGCAAGAGACCCAGTACTTC.

This clonotype was counted once. The V and J genes are TRBV7-2 and TRBJ2-3; 10 bases line up with TRBD1. J gave up 4 bases and V 8 bases, and 6 bases lay outside the gene matches. CDR1 and CDR2 from the germline V gene are SGHTA and FQGNSA. The CDR3 length is 14 residues. Here the CDR3 reads CASGDRGGADTQYF. In nucleotides, the CDR3 is TGTGCCAGCGGGGACAGGGGCGGCGCAGATACGCAGTATTTT.

In DNA, the CDR3 is TGTGCCAGCAGTCTTAGTCCGCAGAGTAACACCGGGGAGCTGTTTTTT. Its protein is CASSLSPQSNTGELFF. The chain uses TRBV6-1 and TRBJ2-2; D uncertain. CDR3 size: 16 residues. With 5 bases removed from V and 2 bases from J, the gap between germline ends came to 15 bases. Germline assignment: CDR1 MNHNS and CDR2 SASEGT.

This chain connects TRBV7-8 to TRBJ1-1, with 8 bases identical to TRBD1. J gave up 1 base and V 5 bases, and 18 bases lay outside the gene matches. This CDR3 has 19 residues. CDR1 SGHVS and CDR2 FQNEAQ come from the germline V gene. The CDR3 coding sequence is TGTGCCAGCAGCCGGACAGGGAAGCCGACGACAGGGACGAACACTGAAGCTTTCTTT. Its translation: CASSRTGKPTTGTNTEAFF.

This clonotype came up a few times. V and J are TRBV6-1 and TRBJ2-7; D not certain. The CDR3 extends over 12 amino acids. The V and J ends lost 7 bases and 2 bases respectively, with 9 bases between them. Germline values: CDR1 MNHNS, CDR2 SASEGT. The CDR3 reads CASKDGPYEQYV. CDR3 bases: TGTGCCAGCAAGGACGGCCCCTACGAGCAGTACGTC.

The chain combines TRBV20-1 with TRBJ2-7; unclear D gene. The germline V and J ends were trimmed by 2 bases and 0 bases, with 8 bases remaining between them. The CDR3 has 13 amino acids. Germline CDR1 and CDR2: DFQATT and SNEGSKA (reference sequence). In DNA, the CDR3 is TGCAGTGCTAGACGTGGGTCCTCCTACGAGCAGTACTTC. Translating it yields CSARRGSSYEQYF.

Regarding this clonotype: A junction end diverges from the germline sequence, so it may reflect a read error. V is TRBV6-2 or TRBV6-3 and J is TRBJ2-3; D gene unclear. From germline, CDR1 is MNHEY and CDR2 SVGEGT. CDR3 length equals 11 residues. DNA of the CDR3: TGTGCCAGCAGTCACTCCCAAGCGCAGTATTTT. Translated: CASSHSQAQYF.

The rearrangement joins TRBV28 to TRBJ2-5, with D unclear. Germline V lookup: CDR1 MDHEN, CDR2 SYDVKM. The CDR3 has 18 amino acids. The V end lost 6 bases, the J end lost 5 bases, and 28 bases lay between the germline ends. CDR3 DNA: TGTGCCAGCAGCCCCTCTGTGGGGTTAGGTTCTATACATGAGACCCAGTACTTC. It translates to CASSPSVGLGSIHETQYF.

The chain is built from TRBV6-2 or TRBV6-3 and TRBJ1-5; tentative D call: TRBD1 (5 bases). The germline gives CDR1 MNHEY, CDR2 SVGEGT. The CDR3 runs to 14 residues. The germline V and J ends were trimmed by 6 bases and 8 bases, with 17 bases remaining between them. The CDR3 spells CASRGPGDGKPQHF. DNA of the CDR3: TGTGCCAGCAGGGGACCCGGGGATGGAAAGCCCCAGCATTTT.

This clonotype occurred once. The chain couples TRBV19 to TRBJ1-4; D is ambiguous. The CDR3 spans 14 residues. V was trimmed by 3 bases and J by 6 bases, leaving 11 bases between them. Germline V gene lookup returns CDR1 LNHDA and CDR2 SQIVND (reference sequence). CDR3 loop: CASSITGPDEKLFF. For the CDR3, the DNA is TGTGCCAGTAGTATCACGGGCCCTGATGAAAAACTGTTTTTT.

This chain joins TRBV11-1 and TRBJ1-2; no firm D call. Trimming pared 3 bases from V and 9 bases from J, leaving 20 bases between. CDR1 and CDR2 (germline): SGHAT, FQDESV (reference sequence). CDR3 size: 15 residues. CDR3 sequence (DNA): TGTGCCAGCAGCTTCGCGACTGATATGGTGCGGAGCTACACCTTC. Amino acids: CASSFATDMVRSYTF. The full variable domain, its missing parts supplied by reference TRBV11-1 and TRBJ1-2, is EAEVAQSPRYKITEKSQAVAFWCDPISGHATLYWYRQILGQGPELLVQFQDESVVDDSQLPKDRFSAERLKGVDSTLKIQPAELGDSAMYLCASSFATDMVRSYTFGSGTRLTVV.

J is TRBJ1-6 and V is TRBV18, with 7 positions matching TRBD1. The ends lost 2 bases at V and 9 bases at J; junction bases unmatched: 13. The CDR3 consists of 17 residues. Germline assignment: CDR1 KGHSH and CDR2 LQKENI. As DNA, the CDR3 is TGTGCCAGCTCACCAGCCGGGACAGCGGGGTCAATTTCACCCCTCCACTTT. Protein sequence: CASSPAGTAGSISPLHF.

The gene calls are TRBV28 and TRBJ2-5; D is ambiguous. This CDR3 spans 13 amino acids. The germline V and J ends were trimmed by 4 bases and 5 bases, with 11 bases remaining between them. Germline values: CDR1 MDHEN, CDR2 SYDVKM. CDR3 residues: CASSSTYRETQYF. The CDR3 DNA reads TGTGCCAGCAGTTCTACCTACCGGGAGACCCAGTACTTC.

This chain connects TRBV20-1 to TRBJ2-3, with D uncertain. V lost 5 bases and J 2 bases, leaving 8 bases between the germline ends. Germline V lookup: CDR1 DFQATT, CDR2 SNEGSKA (reference sequence). The CDR3 covers 12 residues. The CDR3 nucleotides are TGCAGTGCTGTTAAAGACACAGATACGCAGTATTTT. Its translation: CSAVKDTDTQYF.

The J gene is TRBJ2-6, the V gene TRBV5-1, with TRBD1 matching 7 bases. After removal of 2 bases from V and 0 bases from J, the junction contained 2 bases not matched to a gene. The CDR3 totals 16 residues. CDR1 and CDR2 (germline): SGHRS, YFSETQ. The CDR3 here is CASSFGDSSGANVLTF. The DNA of the CDR3 is TGCGCCAGCAGCTTTGGGGACAGCTCTGGGGCCAACGTCCTGACTTTC.

The chain combines TRBV7-2 with TRBJ2-5; D perhaps matches TRBD1 (5 bases). Germline V lookup: CDR1 SGHTA, CDR2 FQGNSA. The CDR3 extends over 15 amino acids. V lost 1 base and J 4 bases, leaving 13 bases between the germline ends. CDR3: CASSLVQGLGETQYF. CDR3 DNA sequence: TGTGCCAGCAGCTTAGTGCAGGGTTTGGGAGAGACCCAGTACTTC.

This sequence joins TRBV27 and TRBJ1-6, with TRBD1 identical over 9 bases. Germline values: CDR1 MNHEY, CDR2 SMNVEV (reference sequence). V lost 0 bases, J lost 10 bases, and 7 bases stayed unmatched. The CDR3 is made up of 16 amino acids. The CDR3 sequence: CASSLSPTGGRSPLHF. The CDR3 coding sequence is TGTGCCAGCAGTTTATCCCCGACAGGGGGTAGATCACCCCTCCACTTT.

This chain uses TRBV9 with TRBJ1-6; D remains ambiguous. Germline V CDR1 and CDR2: SGDLS, YYNGEE. This CDR3 has 14 amino acids. The V end lost 4 bases, the J end lost 10 bases, and 15 bases lay between the germline ends. Here the CDR3 DNA reads TGTGCCAGCAGCCCTTCGGGAGGGAGGTCACCCCTCCACTTT. Protein product: CASSPSGGRSPLHF.

The chain couples TRBV13 to TRBJ1-4, with 8 bases fitting TRBD1. Germline lookup yields CDR1 PRHDT and CDR2 FYEKMQ (reference sequence). With V trimmed by 4 bases and J by 8 bases, 6 bases remained unmatched. CDR3 length: 14 residues. In nucleotides, the CDR3 is TGTGCCAGCAGCTCGAGACAGGGGCCCGAAAAACTGTTTTTT. This translates into CASSSRQGPEKLFF.

The chain combines TRBV2 with TRBJ2-3; D unresolved. CDR3 length equals 9 residues. V lost 8 bases, J lost 8 bases, and 5 bases lay in between. Germline V gene data show CDR1 as SNHLY and CDR2 as FYNNEI. The CDR3 region is CASGITQYF. The CDR3 nucleotides are TGTGCCAGCGGTATTACGCAGTATTTT.

In this sample, this clonotype turned up once. The chain has TRBV3-1 and TRBJ1-2; D is unresolved. CDR1 LGHDT and CDR2 YNNKEL come from the germline V gene (reference sequence). Trimming shortened V by 0 bases and J by 0 bases, and 17 bases separated the two germline ends. This CDR3 has 18 amino acids. The CDR3 loop is CASSQDRRSQRANYGYTF. The CDR3 DNA reads as TGTGCCAGCAGCCAAGATCGTCGCAGCCAGAGGGCTAACTATGGCTACACCTTC.

The chain recombines TRBV4-3 with TRBJ2-3; 8 nucleotides line up with TRBD2. V lost 0 bases to trimming and J lost 3 bases; unmatched junction nucleotides: 5. CDR1 and CDR2 from the germline V gene are LGHNA and YSLEER. This CDR3 is built from 16 residues. DNA for the CDR3: TGCGCCAGCAGCCAAGAAGGGGTAGCGGGGACAGATACGCAGTATTTT. Its translation is CASSQEGVAGTDTQYF.

The sample holds one count of this clonotype. The V gene is TRBV25-1, the J gene TRBJ2-2; D is possibly TRBD2 (6 bases). This CDR3 spans 15 amino acids. V lost 4 bases, J lost 4 bases, and 13 bases lay in between. Germline lookup yields CDR1 MGHDK and CDR2 SYGVNS. CDR3 amino acids: CASSAGGAVTGELFF. For the CDR3, the DNA is TGTGCCAGCAGTGCTGGAGGGGCTGTCACCGGGGAGCTGTTTTTT.

This chain connects TRBV29-1 to TRBJ1-1; tentatively, D is TRBD1 (6 bases). Trimming took 8 bases from V and 5 from J, leaving 12 bases between them. The CDR3 has 11 residues. Per the germline V gene, CDR1 is SQVTM and CDR2 is ANQGSEA. The CDR3, as DNA: TGCAGCCTAGGGACAAGTACTGAAGCTTTCTTT. It translates to CSLGTSTEAFF.

The DNA for the CDR3 is TGCGCCAGCAGCCCGACAGTGTCGGGTGGCTACACCTTC. Protein sequence: CASSPTVSGGYTF. J is TRBJ1-2 and V is TRBV5-1; tentative D call: TRBD1 (5 bases). Between the trimmed V and J ends, which lost 4 bases and 7 bases, there was a span of 14 bases. Looked up from germline, CDR1 is SGHRS and CDR2 is YFSETQ. This CDR3 contains 13 residues.

The V call is TRBV28, the J call TRBJ1-3; possibly TRBD1 for D (5 bases). The CDR3 is made up of 14 amino acids. Trimming cost V 5 bases and J 6 bases, with 14 bases left between them. CDR1 and CDR2 (germline): MDHEN, SYDVKM. In DNA form, the CDR3 reads TGTGCCAGCAGTCCCGGGACGGTTGAAAACACCATATATTTT. Protein sequence: CASSPGTVENTIYF.